The sequence of this T cell receptor beta chain was determined in a study of cytomegalovirus exposure and HLA in healthy donors. Study-wide results and caveats: It was reportedly the case that the classifier diagnosed cytomegalovirus status with high specificity and sensitivity. Many donors carried some public TCRs, although rarity characterized most TCR sequences. The study listed under 200 cytomegalovirus-associated TCR beta chains.

Repertoires were generated with immunoSEQ multiplex PCR, while TCRdb's copy carries only in-frame clones and drops some. This sample yields a few hundred thousand clones, of which 80% to 90% are seen a single time; about 0.8% belongs to the top ten. As for this clone: The antigen remains undetermined.

V lost 2 bases to trimming and J lost 5 bases; unmatched junction nucleotides: 2. The length of the CDR3 is 13 residues. Germline V gene data show CDR1 as LNHDA and CDR2 as SQIVND (reference sequence). The origin of this receptor is a woman younger than 30 in good health and CMV-seronegative. What was sequenced was PBMCs. The rearrangement uses TRBV19 and TRBJ2-7, with 8 bases that match TRBD2. The CDR3 loop is CASSITGGDEQYF. In nucleotides, the CDR3 is TGTGCCAGTAGTATAACGGGAGGGGACGAGCAGTACTTC.